These 24 T cell receptor beta chains share one sample of origin, sequenced in a study of blood T cells in healthy people across ages. Primers used in a second PCR of about 7 to 12 cycles were a sample-barcoded 5' primer and a J-beta primer mix. TCRdb reanalysed the 5' RACE reads using MiXCR and keeps one entry per CDR3 protein. The table records around 1.5 million distinct CDR3 sequences, 34% of them present only once. The sequencing sample was made of blood. Receptor source: a woman younger than 45 in good health.

CDR3 nucleotide sequence: TGCGCCAGCAGCCAAGTGCCGGAAGGGATCGCCTATGGCTACACCTTC. Translating gives CASSQVPEGIAYGYTF. This sequence joins TRBV4-1 and TRBJ1-2, with D uncertain. This CDR3 is built from 16 residues. V was shortened by 1 base and J by 4 bases, with 16 bases between the two germline ends. The germline gives CDR1 MGHRA, CDR2 YSYEKL.

Note on this clonotype: The junction shows a germline mismatch at one end, possibly a read error. This sequence joins TRBV9 and TRBJ2-7; no clear D gene. This CDR3 has 14 amino acids. The germline V gene encodes CDR1 SGDLS and CDR2 YYNGEE. For the CDR3, the DNA is TGTGCCAGCGGCGTATCGCCAGGAGACTACGAGCAGTACTTC. Translated: CASGVSPGDYEQYF.

The chain has TRBV6-2 or TRBV6-3 and TRBJ2-1; D is ambiguous. V gave up 6 bases and J gave up 5 bases, with 8 bases separating them. Germline V gene data show CDR1 as MNHEY and CDR2 as SVGEGT. The CDR3 consists of 12 residues. CDR3 sequence (DNA): TGTGCCAGCAGGACCGACGACAATGAGCAGTTCTTC. It specifies CASRTDDNEQFF.

The gene calls are TRBV6-1 and TRBJ2-7; D may correspond to TRBD1 or TRBD2 (5 bases each). The J call may be faulty, since TRBJ2-5 better matches the DNA end. Germline values: CDR1 MNHNS, CDR2 SASEGT. The CDR3 contains 14 residues. Here the CDR3 reads CASSKGRWGETQYF. The CDR3 DNA sequence: TGTGCCAGCAGTAAGGGCCGCTGGGGGGAGACCCAGTACTTC.

The gene calls are TRBV9 and TRBJ1-2; D is possibly TRBD1 (5 bases). In germline, CDR1 is SGDLS, CDR2 YYNGEE. Between the trimmed V and J ends, which lost 0 bases and 9 bases, there was a span of 21 bases. CDR3 length equals 16 residues. CDR3 residues: CASSVGTRRNDWSYTF. The DNA for the CDR3 is TGTGCCAGCAGCGTAGGGACACGGAGGAATGACTGGAGCTACACCTTC.

This clonotype was observed a handful of times. A much larger clone sits a single nucleotide away, making a read error possible. The chain recombines TRBV29-1 with TRBJ2-4, with D possibly TRBD2 on 5 matching bases. This CDR3 is built from 12 residues. V was cut by 7 bases and J by 8 bases, with 15 bases left in between. The germline CDR1 and CDR2 sequences are SQVTM and ANQGSEA. CDR3 bases: TGCAGCGCAACGGAGGCAGGAGACATTCAGTACTTC. It translates to CSATEAGDIQYF.

This clonotype has more than one count but fewer than ten. The gene calls are TRBV6-1 and TRBJ2-1; 13 nucleotides align to TRBD2. The CDR3 is made up of 15 amino acids. V lost 6 bases to trimming and J lost 12 bases; unmatched junction nucleotides: 11. The germline gives CDR1 MNHNS, CDR2 SASEGT. CDR3 nucleotides: TGTGCCAGCAGCGCCGGGACTAGCGGGGCCCAGGGGCAGTTCTTC. This codes for CASSAGTSGAQGQFF.

This rearrangement joins TRBV4-1 to TRBJ1-5, with TRBD1 matching over 7 bases. Trimming took 4 bases from V and 7 from J; bases not matched to a gene: 16. The CDR3 has 17 amino acids. Germline assignment: CDR1 MGHRA and CDR2 YSYEKL. For the CDR3, the DNA is TGCGCCAGCAGCCCCTATCCAACAGGGGTCTCAAAACAGCCCCAGCATTTT. Amino acid sequence: CASSPYPTGVSKQPQHF.

This clonotype was seen a handful of times. The chain joins TRBV28 to TRBJ2-3, with a tentative D call TRBD2 (6 bases). V lost 6 bases and J lost 4, with 20 bases in between. CDR3 length: 16 residues. Per germline, CDR1 MDHEN and CDR2 SYDVKM. This chain's CDR3 is CASRSIAAASSDTQYF. As DNA, the CDR3 is TGTGCCAGCAGATCGATAGCGGCAGCCTCGTCAGATACGCAGTATTTT.

This chain joins TRBV7-3 and TRBJ2-1; D possibly corresponds to TRBD1 (6 bases). There are 13 residues in the CDR3. Trimming took off 5 bases at V and 7 bases at J, with 12 bases between the two ends. CDR1 and CDR2 from the germline V gene are SGHTA and FQGTGA. DNA for the CDR3: TGTGCCAGCAGCCCATTACAGGGTAATGAGCAGTTCTTC. Protein: CASSPLQGNEQFF.

The V call is TRBV7-3, the J call TRBJ2-1, with TRBD1 as a possible D gene (5 bases). The germline gives CDR1 SGHTA, CDR2 FQGTGA. V gave up 1 base and J gave up 6 bases, with 13 bases separating them. The CDR3 covers 15 residues. The CDR3 spells CASSLMSAGSNEQFF. The DNA for the CDR3 is TGTGCCAGCAGCTTAATGAGTGCAGGGTCCAATGAGCAGTTCTTC. The whole variable domain, filled in from reference TRBV7-3 and TRBJ2-1, reads GAGVSQTPSNKVTEKGKYVELRCDPISGHTALYWYRQSLGQGPEFLIYFQGTGAADDSGLPNDRFFAVRPEGSVSTLKIQRTERGDSAVYLCASSLMSAGSNEQFFGPGTRLTVL.

This clonotype was seen a handful of times. This sequence joins TRBV10-3 and TRBJ1-5, with D uncertain. The V gene lost 11 bases and the J gene lost 7 bases, with 21 bases spanning the gap. Germline values: CDR1 ENHRY, CDR2 SYGVKD. The CDR3 consists of 14 residues. The CDR3: CAVTMWYWVQPQHF. DNA for the CDR3: TGTGCCGTCACCATGTGGTATTGGGTCCAGCCCCAGCATTTT.

As for this clonotype: With a much larger clone just one base away, this may be a read error. This chain links TRBV6-2 or TRBV6-3 with TRBJ1-5, with a possible D match to TRBD1 (5 bases). The germline V gene encodes CDR1 MNHEY and CDR2 SVGEGT. The CDR3 is 15 residues long. The chain's CDR3 is CASSYSMKGNQPLHF. CDR3 coding DNA: TGTGCCAGCAGTTACTCGATGAAGGGGAATCAGCCCCTGCATTTT.

This chain links TRBV28 with TRBJ2-7; the D call may be TRBD1 or TRBD2 (5 bases each). The ends were cut back, 8 bases at V and 5 bases at J, with 19 bases in the middle. CDR3 length: 14 residues. Germline loops: CDR1 MDHEN, CDR2 SYDVKM. CDR3 coding DNA: TGTGCCAGCGGGGGATGTGAGGGTGAGGACGAGCAGTACTTC. Residues: CASGGCEGEDEQYF.

The chain joins TRBV2 to TRBJ1-2; D ambiguous. CDR1 and CDR2 from the germline V gene are SNHLY and FYNNEI. The CDR3 runs 14 residues. Trimming removed 3 bases at V and 4 bases at J, with 12 bases between. CDR3 residues: CASSDRRDSYGYTF. In nucleotides, the CDR3 is TGTGCCAGCAGTGATAGAAGGGATAGCTATGGCTACACCTTC.

This clonotype appeared a few times. This chain uses TRBV4-2 with TRBJ1-5, with D perhaps TRBD1 (6 bases). The CDR3 sequence is 15 residues long. From germline, CDR1 is LGHNA and CDR2 YNFKEQ. Trimming removed 0 bases from V and 2 bases from J, with 8 bases in between. The CDR3, as DNA: TGTGCCAGCAGCCAAGACTGGACAGGCAATCAGCCCCAGCATTTT. It codes for CASSQDWTGNQPQHF.

The chain is built from TRBV20-1 and TRBJ2-5; unclear D gene. V gave up 0 bases and J gave up 5 bases, with 16 bases separating them. Germline-derived CDR1 and CDR2 are DFQATT and SNEGSKA (reference sequence). The CDR3 sequence is 15 residues long. The CDR3 nucleotides are TGCAGTGCTAGAGATCCGCGAACAATGGAGGAGACCCAGTACTTC. Residues: CSARDPRTMEETQYF.

The rearrangement uses TRBV3-1 and TRBJ1-2, with 7 bases that match TRBD1. Germline trimming cut 5 bases from V and 13 bases from J; bases unmatched to any gene: 13. The germline gives CDR1 LGHDT, CDR2 YNNKEL (reference sequence). The CDR3 sequence is 13 residues long. The CDR3 nucleotides read TGTGCCAGCAGCGGAAACCCGACAGGGTCTGGCACCTTC. Amino acids: CASSGNPTGSGTF.

This clonotype was detected only a few times. The rearrangement joins TRBV4-1 to TRBJ2-1, with 7 positions matching TRBD1. Germline V CDR1 and CDR2: MGHRA, YSYEKL. V shed 3 bases, J shed 8 bases, and the junction held 10 bases outside the gene matches. This CDR3 comprises 15 residues. The CDR3 is CASSQTQQGLDEQFF. CDR3 DNA: TGCGCCAGCAGCCAGACCCAACAGGGGCTGGATGAGCAGTTCTTC.

This clonotype was counted between two and nine times. The J gene is TRBJ2-6, the V gene TRBV27; D is perhaps TRBD2 (6 bases). The CDR3 is made up of 16 amino acids. Germline lookup yields CDR1 MNHEY and CDR2 SMNVEV (reference sequence). The ends were cut back, 9 bases at V and 2 bases at J, with 17 bases in the middle. The CDR3 spells CASRGSPRTGANVLTF. The CDR3 DNA follows: TGTGCCAGTCGGGGGAGTCCCCGGACTGGGGCCAACGTCCTGACTTTC.

The table lists this clonotype with many counts. The CDR3 spells CASSQGASSLGNEQFF. The CDR3 DNA sequence: TGCGCCAGCAGCCAAGGGGCTAGCAGCCTCGGGAATGAGCAGTTCTTC. This chain connects TRBV4-1 to TRBJ2-1; the D gene is possibly TRBD2 (5 bases). V gave up 1 base and J gave up 7 bases, with 17 bases separating them. Germline V gene sequence: CDR1 MGHRA, CDR2 YSYEKL. The CDR3 has 16 amino acids.

This sequence joins TRBV6-2 or TRBV6-3 and TRBJ2-2; D perhaps matches TRBD1 (6 bases). The CDR3 runs to 13 residues. Germline loops: CDR1 MNHEY, CDR2 SVGEGT. Between the trimmed V and J ends, which lost 10 bases and 5 bases, there was a span of 14 bases. Here the CDR3 reads CATTDRSTGELFF. The CDR3 nucleotides are TGTGCCACCACGGACAGAAGTACCGGGGAGCTGTTTTTT.

The chain couples TRBV25-1 to TRBJ2-7, with TRBD1 matching 7 bases. V trimming: 6 bases; J trimming: 6 bases; junction bases outside the gene matches: 8. Germline CDR1 is MGHDK and CDR2 is SYGVNS. The CDR3 is made up of 13 amino acids. For the CDR3, the DNA is TGTGCCAGCAGGGGACCAGACAGGGCCGAGCAGTACTTC. This codes for CASRGPDRAEQYF.

The rearrangement uses TRBV20-1 and TRBJ2-5; 9 bases are a match to TRBD1. CDR3 length equals 14 residues. CDR1 is DFQATT, CDR2 SNEGSKA, per germline (reference sequence). The ends lost 0 bases at V and 11 bases at J; junction bases unmatched: 10. CDR3 nucleotides: TGCAGTGCTAGAGATGGGACAGGGAGGACCGAACAGTACTTC. It specifies CSARDGTGRTEQYF.